These T cell receptor beta chains were read from a single sample in a study of T-cell reconstitution after alpha-beta-depleted transplantation in children. From the PCR reads, TCRdb called clonotypes with MiXCR, one entry per CDR3 protein. There are about 420,000 distinct CDR3 sequences in the sample; around 15% occur only once, and about 32% lies in the top ten. Source: PBMCs, mostly from graft donor cells, taken 360 days after TCRalphabeta/CD19-depleted stem cell transplant. The receptors come from a boy in the first two years of life who had a stem cell transplant for Wiskott-Aldrich syndrome, so the T cells may come from the graft donor. Each CDR3 is given with its conserved first and last residue. The order of the fields is V gene, clone size, J gene, D gene, CDR3 protein, CDR3 DNA. The D gene is left open where the match is weak. For some rows the clone size is stated as once, few or many, or as a class when expanded; others skip it.

TRBV2	few	TRBJ2-7	NA	CASARGWYEQYF	TGTGCCAGCGCCAGGGGTTGGTACGAGCAGTACTTC
TRBV5-4	NA	TRBJ2-5	TRBD2	CASSLAGPDETQYF	TGTGCCAGCAGCTTAGCGGGGCCCGACGAGACCCAGTACTTC
TRBV13	few	TRBJ2-7	TRBD1	CASSLRDSCYEQYF	TGTGCCAGCAGCCTCCGGGACAGTTGCTACGAGCAGTACTTC
TRBV20-1	few	TRBJ2-5	NA	CSARGGRMGEETQYF	TGCAGTGCTAGGGGTGGGAGGATGGGTGAAGAGACCCAGTACTTC
TRBV7-2	NA	TRBJ2-4	NA	CASSLTKGLKNIQYF	TGTGCCAGCAGCCTCACGAAGGGCCTCAAAAACATTCAGTACTTC
TRBV24-1	NA	TRBJ2-3	NA	CATSDPGGAQGADTQYF	TGTGCCACCAGTGATCCCGGCGGGGCGCAGGGCGCAGATACGCAGTATTTT
TRBV5-1	many	TRBJ1-2	NA	CASSFGGLNSMGYTF	TGCGCCAGCAGCTTCGGGGGACTCAACTCTATGGGCTACACCTTC
TRBV20-1	many	TRBJ2-1	TRBD2	CSARPSGGKAQFF	TGCAGTGCTAGACCTAGCGGGGGGAAAGCGCAGTTCTTC
TRBV5-6	few	TRBJ2-6	TRBD2	CASSLAVLAGLSGANVLTF	TGTGCCAGCAGCTTGGCCGTCCTAGCGGGTCTTTCTGGGGCCAACGTCCTGACTTTC
TRBV5-1	NA	TRBJ2-1	TRBD2	CASSLVAGEGPLEQFF	TGCGCCAGCAGCTTGGTAGCGGGAGAGGGACCTCTAGAGCAGTTCTTC
TRBV28	NA	TRBJ2-7	NA	CASSPRDLLSYEQYF	TGTGCCAGCAGTCCCCGGGACCTCCTTTCCTACGAGCAGTACTTC
TRBV5-6	few	TRBJ1-1	NA	CASSSFPNTEAFF	TGTGCCAGCAGCTCCTTCCCGAACACTGAAGCTTTCTTT
TRBV4-3	NA	TRBJ2-1	TRBD2	CASSQDVFLREDSNEQFF	TGCGCCAGCAGCCAAGATGTCTTTCTACGGGAGGACTCCAATGAGCAGTTCTTC
TRBV24-1	NA	TRBJ2-1	TRBD2	CATRAGGLNEQFF	TGTGCCACCAGAGCGGGAGGCCTCAATGAGCAGTTCTTC
TRBV12-3/TRBV12-4	many	TRBJ1-5	TRBD1	CASSLTGGGNQPQHF	TGTGCCAGCAGTTTGACAGGGGGCGGCAATCAGCCCCAGCATTTT
TRBV5-5	few	TRBJ2-7	NA	CASARTAIPTSYEQYF	TGTGCCAGCGCTAGGACAGCAATCCCCACCTCCTACGAGCAGTACTTC
TRBV6-2/TRBV6-3	few	TRBJ1-5	NA	CASRTRASNQPQHF	TGTGCCAGCAGAACTCGGGCTAGCAATCAGCCCCAGCATTTT
TRBV20-1	few	TRBJ2-3	NA	CSASLQTRSTDTQYF	TGCAGTGCTAGTCTGCAGACTCGTAGCACAGATACGCAGTATTTT
TRBV2	NA	TRBJ2-2	NA	CASSKGGPGELFF	TGTGCCAGCAGTAAGGGGGGGCCCGGGGAGCTGTTTTTT
TRBV7-2	few	TRBJ1-5	NA	CASSWLGQPQHF	TGTGCCAGCAGCTGGCTGGGTCAGCCCCAGCATTTT
TRBV20-1	few	TRBJ2-1	TRBD2	CSATFLPGLEGNEQFF	TGCAGTGCCACCTTTTTGCCGGGACTAGAAGGCAATGAGCAGTTCTTC
TRBV5-5	NA	TRBJ2-1	NA	CASSWGGRNYNEQFF	TGTGCCAGCAGCTGGGGGGGCCGCAACTACAATGAGCAGTTCTTC
TRBV7-9	NA	TRBJ2-7	NA	CASSSSEDYEQYF	TGTGCCAGCAGCTCTAGTGAGGACTACGAGCAGTACTTC
TRBV20-1	few	TRBJ1-5	TRBD1	CSAATGGNQPQHF	TGCAGTGCCGCAACAGGGGGCAATCAGCCCCAGCATTTT
TRBV6-1	NA	TRBJ1-6	NA	CASSEPDSPLHF	TGTGCCAGCAGTGAACCTGATTCACCCCTCCACTTT
TRBV30	NA	TRBJ2-1	NA	CAWSPTPITEFF	TGTGCCTGGAGTCCGACCCCGATAACTGAGTTCTTC
TRBV5-1	NA	TRBJ2-1	TRBD2	CASSRTLAATNEQFF	TGCGCCAGCAGCCGAACGCTAGCGGCGACCAATGAGCAGTTCTTC
TRBV6-5	few	TRBJ2-7	NA	CASSYSPYSYEQYF	TGTGCCAGCAGTTACTCGCCCTACTCCTACGAGCAGTACTTC
TRBV5-5	NA	TRBJ2-7	TRBD1	CASGTTGAYEQYF	TGTGCCAGCGGTACGACAGGGGCCTACGAGCAGTACTTC
TRBV9	NA	TRBJ2-2	TRBD1	CASSLRDRSRGELFF	TGTGCCAGCAGCCTTCGGGACAGGAGTAGGGGGGAGCTGTTTTTT
TRBV7-6	few	TRBJ2-7	NA	CASSLVALGDRREQYF	TGTGCCAGCAGCTTAGTAGCCTTGGGGGACCGCCGCGAGCAGTACTTC
TRBV9	NA	TRBJ2-3	NA	CASSQSRGDTQYF	TGTGCCAGCAGCCAAAGTAGAGGCGATACGCAGTATTTT
TRBV3-1	NA	TRBJ1-3	NA	CASSRTGNTIYF	TGTGCCAGCAGCCGAACTGGAAACACCATATATTTT
TRBV12-3/TRBV12-4	NA	TRBJ1-2	TRBD1	CASSPGGKGYGYTF	TGTGCCAGCAGTCCAGGGGGAAAGGGCTATGGCTACACCTTC
TRBV6-5	NA	TRBJ2-1	TRBD2	CASSSAGGGISYNEQFF	TGTGCCAGCAGTTCCGCTGGGGGGGGGATCTCCTACAATGAGCAGTTCTTC
TRBV18	few	TRBJ2-2	NA	CASSPARELFF	TGTGCCAGCTCACCTGCGAGGGAGCTGTTTTTT
TRBV7-9	NA	TRBJ2-5	NA	CASSPLGPVGETQYF	TGTGCCAGCAGCCCCCTAGGTCCAGTAGGCGAGACCCAGTACTTC
TRBV24-1	NA	TRBJ2-3	TRBD2	CATSKTGLAGADTQYF	TGTGCCACCAGTAAAACGGGACTAGCGGGAGCTGATACGCAGTATTTT
TRBV6-1	few	TRBJ2-2	NA	CASSPYGWELFF	TGTGCCAGCAGTCCATATGGGTGGGAGCTGTTTTTT
TRBV10-2	NA	TRBJ2-7	NA	CASRALADVYEQYF	TGCGCCAGCAGGGCCTTAGCGGATGTCTACGAGCAGTACTTC
TRBV10-3	NA	TRBJ1-2	NA	CAIRERDGKTVF	TGTGCCATCAGAGAAAGGGACGGAAAGACCGTCTTC
TRBV5-1	NA	TRBJ1-4	NA	CASSSQTLATNEKLFF	TGCGCCAGCAGCTCACAGACACTTGCAACTAATGAAAAACTGTTTTTT